This T cell receptor beta chain was identified during a study of PD-1 blockade in classical Hodgkin lymphoma. Regarding time point: cycle 4 day 1 (C4D1), after 5 to 7 weeks of nivolumab. All patients experienced relapse after autologous stem cell transplantation, and brentuximab vedotin exposure was variable. This clone was counted a few times. The data were produced by immunoSEQ multiplex PCR, yet TCRdb's version contains in-frame clones alone and is incomplete. Seen here are roughly 49,000 clones, around 90% observed once, and the top ten hold around 13%. There are 14 residues in the CDR3. The germline V and J ends were trimmed by 1 base and 5 bases, with 13 bases remaining between them. Germline CDR1 is SGHNT and CDR2 is YYREEE (reference sequence).

The TCR comes from a human donor with classical Hodgkin lymphoma. This chain links TRBV5-4 with TRBJ2-7; D unresolved. The sample here was peripheral blood mononuclear cells (PBMCs), taken before the fourth cycle of nivolumab. The DNA for the CDR3 is TGTGCCAGCAGCTTGCATGACGCAATCCACGAGCAGTACTTC. Its translation is CASSLHDAIHEQYF.